This T cell receptor beta chain was recorded in a study of T cell repertoires in cytomegalovirus infection. About the study: It can be stated that public TCR beta signatures indicated CMV infection as well as a matching HLA type.

Whole-study results and caveats: Summed frequency of public TCR beta families distinguished CMV carriers with the relevant HLA. HLA-C-restricted CMV-specific TCR beta clonotypes were dominant in the ex vivo response.

TCRdb used MiXCR to reprocess the reads, holding one entry per CDR3 protein. The sample has 170,000 or so distinct CDR3 sequences, around 14% seen once; the top ten hold 25% to 30%. This clonotype was detected once. Its cognate antigen is unknown. The receptor's source is a human donor in good health (CMV status not recorded). Some clones in this sample may be carry-over from other donors' samples. The sequenced sample was PBMCs.

CDR3 region: CASSLEERGLYGYTF. CDR3 bases: TGTGCCAGCAGCTTAGAGGAACGCGGCCTCTATGGCTACACCTTC. This chain uses TRBV7-3 with TRBJ1-2, with D uncertain. CDR3 size: 15 residues. Germline CDR1 and CDR2: SGHTA and FQGTGA. V was cut by 2 bases and J by 4 bases, with 14 bases left in between.